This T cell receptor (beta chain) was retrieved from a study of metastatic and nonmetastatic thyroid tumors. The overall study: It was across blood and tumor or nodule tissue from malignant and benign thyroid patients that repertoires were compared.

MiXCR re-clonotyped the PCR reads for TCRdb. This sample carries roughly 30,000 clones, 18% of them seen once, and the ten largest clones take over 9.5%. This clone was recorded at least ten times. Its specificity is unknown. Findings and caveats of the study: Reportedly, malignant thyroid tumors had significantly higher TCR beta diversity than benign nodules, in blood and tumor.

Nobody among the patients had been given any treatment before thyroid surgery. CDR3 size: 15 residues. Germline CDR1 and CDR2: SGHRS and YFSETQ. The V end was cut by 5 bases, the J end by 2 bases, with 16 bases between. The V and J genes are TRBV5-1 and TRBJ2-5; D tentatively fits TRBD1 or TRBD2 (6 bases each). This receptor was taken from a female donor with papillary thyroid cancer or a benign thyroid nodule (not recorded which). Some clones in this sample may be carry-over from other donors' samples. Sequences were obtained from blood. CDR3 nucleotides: TGCGCCAGCAGGGCCGCGGGACAAAGGCAAGAGACCCAGTACTTC. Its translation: CASRAAGQRQETQYF.